This TCR beta chain was captured in a study of blood T cell repertoires in COVID-19. For the study at large: Acute and convalescent COVID-19 specimens originated in the United States, Italy and Spain. Sources were T cells, B-cell-depleted T cells, or PBMCs; the material itself was cDNA or gDNA.

Authors' data handling: For nucleated cells, counts were estimated from reference gene primer amplification. TCRdb keeps only in-frame clones here, not all; method: immunoSEQ multiplex PCR. V and J calls and clone size are those listed in that table; D and trimming were worked out from the DNA. The table has 260,000 or so clones, about 80% seen once; the top ten hold roughly 8.6%. With V trimmed by 3 bases and J by 8 bases, 12 bases remained unmatched. This CDR3 is built from 16 residues. The germline CDR1 and CDR2 sequences are LGHDT and YNNKEL (reference sequence). The sequence was obtained from a human donor in a cohort sampled during active COVID-19. The chain couples TRBV3-1 (or the pseudogene TRBV3-2) to TRBJ1-4, with 7 bases aligning to TRBD1. Sequencing input: peripheral blood. CDR3 amino acids: CASSHYEGGRGEKLFF. The CDR3 nucleotides are TGTGCCAGCAGCCATTACGAAGGGGGCCGGGGGGAAAAACTGTTTTTT.